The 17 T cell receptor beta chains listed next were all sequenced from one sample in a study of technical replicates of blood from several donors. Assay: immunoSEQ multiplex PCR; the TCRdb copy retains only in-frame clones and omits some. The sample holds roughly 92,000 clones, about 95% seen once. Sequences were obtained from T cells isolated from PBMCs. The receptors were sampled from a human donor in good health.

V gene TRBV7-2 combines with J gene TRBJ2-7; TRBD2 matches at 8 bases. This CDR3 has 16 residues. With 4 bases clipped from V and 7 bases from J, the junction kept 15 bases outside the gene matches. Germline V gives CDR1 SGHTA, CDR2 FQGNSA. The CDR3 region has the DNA TGTGCCAGCAGCTCCGATGTACGAGCGGGGGAGGGGGAGCAGTACTTC. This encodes CASSSDVRAGEGEQYF.

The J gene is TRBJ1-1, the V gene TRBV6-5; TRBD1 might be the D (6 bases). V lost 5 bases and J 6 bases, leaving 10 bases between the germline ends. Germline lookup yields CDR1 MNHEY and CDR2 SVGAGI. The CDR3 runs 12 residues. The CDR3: CASSIGGPEAFF. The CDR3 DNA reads TGTGCCAGCAGTATCGGGGGGCCTGAAGCTTTCTTT.

CDR3 sequence: CASSFDNTYEQYF. Written as DNA, the CDR3 is TGTGCCAGCAGCTTCGACAACACCTACGAGCAGTACTTC. The rearrangement links TRBV9 to TRBJ2-7; no clear D. Trimming took off 4 bases at V and 2 bases at J, with 10 bases between the two ends. This CDR3 has 13 amino acids. In germline, CDR1 is SGDLS, CDR2 YYNGEE.

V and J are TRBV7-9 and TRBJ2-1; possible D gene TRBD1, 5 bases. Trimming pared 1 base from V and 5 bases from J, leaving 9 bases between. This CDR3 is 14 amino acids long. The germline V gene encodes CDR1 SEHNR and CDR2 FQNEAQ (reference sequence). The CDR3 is CASSLGGANNEQFF. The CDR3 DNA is TGTGCCAGCAGCTTAGGGGGCGCAAACAATGAGCAGTTCTTC.

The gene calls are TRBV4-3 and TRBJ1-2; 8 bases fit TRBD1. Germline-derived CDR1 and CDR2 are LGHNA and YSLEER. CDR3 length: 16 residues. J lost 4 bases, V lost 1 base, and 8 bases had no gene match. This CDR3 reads CASSQGPDRAVYGYTF. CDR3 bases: TGCGCCAGCAGCCAAGGGCCGGACAGGGCAGTCTATGGCTACACCTTC.

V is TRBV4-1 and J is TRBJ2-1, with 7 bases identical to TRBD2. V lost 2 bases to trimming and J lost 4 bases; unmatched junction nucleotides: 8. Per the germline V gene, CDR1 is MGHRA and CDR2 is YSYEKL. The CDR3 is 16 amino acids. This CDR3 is CASSQPGLGSYNEQFF. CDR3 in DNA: TGCGCCAGCAGCCAACCTGGACTAGGTTCGTACAATGAGCAGTTCTTC.

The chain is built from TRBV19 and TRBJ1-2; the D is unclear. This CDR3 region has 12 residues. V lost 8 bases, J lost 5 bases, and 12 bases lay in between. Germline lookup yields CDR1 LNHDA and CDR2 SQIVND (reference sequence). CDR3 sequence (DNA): TGTGCCAGTTCGTTCGGTACTTATGGCTACACCTTC. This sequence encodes CASSFGTYGYTF.

The CDR3 sequence: CASPLAGNTGELFF. DNA for the CDR3: TGTGCCAGCCCCTTAGCGGGAAACACCGGGGAGCTGTTTTTT. This rearrangement joins TRBV2 to TRBJ2-2, with 8 bases identical to TRBD2. The CDR3 spans 14 residues. The V gene end was trimmed by 8 bases and the J gene end by 2 bases; junction bases not matched to a gene: 4. The germline gives CDR1 SNHLY, CDR2 FYNNEI.

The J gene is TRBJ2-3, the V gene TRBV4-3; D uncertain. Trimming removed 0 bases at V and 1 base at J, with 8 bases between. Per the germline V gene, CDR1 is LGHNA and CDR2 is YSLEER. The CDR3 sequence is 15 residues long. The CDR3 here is CASSQDLGGTDTQYF. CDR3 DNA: TGCGCCAGCAGCCAAGATCTAGGAGGCACAGATACGCAGTATTTT.

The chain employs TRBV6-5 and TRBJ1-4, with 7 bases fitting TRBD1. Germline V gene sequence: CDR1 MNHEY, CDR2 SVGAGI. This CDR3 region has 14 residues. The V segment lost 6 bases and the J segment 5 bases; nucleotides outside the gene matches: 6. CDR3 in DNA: TGTGCCAGCAGCAGAGGACAGGACAATGAAAAACTGTTTTTT. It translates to CASSRGQDNEKLFF.

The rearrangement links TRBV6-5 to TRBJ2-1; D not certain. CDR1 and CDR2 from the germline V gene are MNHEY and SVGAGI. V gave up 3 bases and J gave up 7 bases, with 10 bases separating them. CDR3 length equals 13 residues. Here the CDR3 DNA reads TGTGCCAGCAGTTATAACGAGTGGAATGAGCAGTTCTTC. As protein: CASSYNEWNEQFF.

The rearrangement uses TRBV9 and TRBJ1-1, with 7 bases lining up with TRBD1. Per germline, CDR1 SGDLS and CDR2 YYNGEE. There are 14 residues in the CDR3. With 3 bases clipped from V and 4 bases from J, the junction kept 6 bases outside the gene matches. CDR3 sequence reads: CASSASGGATEAFF. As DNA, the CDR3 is TGTGCCAGCAGCGCTTCAGGGGGAGCCACTGAAGCTTTCTTT.

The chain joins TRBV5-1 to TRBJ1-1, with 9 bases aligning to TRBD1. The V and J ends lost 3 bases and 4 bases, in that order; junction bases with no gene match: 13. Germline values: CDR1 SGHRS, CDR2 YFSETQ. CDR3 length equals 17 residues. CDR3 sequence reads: CASSSVPQGAVGTEAFF. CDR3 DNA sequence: TGCGCCAGCAGCTCGGTCCCACAGGGGGCGGTCGGCACTGAAGCTTTCTTT.

The CDR3 bases are TGTGCCAGCAGCGTAGGTCTTTCCTCCTACGAGCAGTACTTC. This encodes CASSVGLSSYEQYF. The gene calls are TRBV9 and TRBJ2-7; unclear D gene. CDR1 and CDR2 from the germline V gene are SGDLS and YYNGEE. V was pared by 0 bases and J by 0 bases, with 7 bases between. The CDR3 covers 14 residues.

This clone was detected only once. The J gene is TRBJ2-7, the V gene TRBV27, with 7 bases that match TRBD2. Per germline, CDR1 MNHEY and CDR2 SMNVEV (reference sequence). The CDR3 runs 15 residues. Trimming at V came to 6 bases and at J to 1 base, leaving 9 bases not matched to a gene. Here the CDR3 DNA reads TGTGCCAGCAGCATCCTGGCGGGAGTATCCTACGAGCAGTACTTC. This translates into CASSILAGVSYEQYF.

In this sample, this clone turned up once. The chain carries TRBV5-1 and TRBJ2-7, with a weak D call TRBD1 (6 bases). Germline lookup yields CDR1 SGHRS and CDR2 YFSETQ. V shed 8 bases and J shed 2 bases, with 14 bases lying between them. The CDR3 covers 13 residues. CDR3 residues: CASQTGPTYEQYF. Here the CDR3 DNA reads TGCGCCAGTCAGACAGGTCCAACCTACGAGCAGTACTTC.

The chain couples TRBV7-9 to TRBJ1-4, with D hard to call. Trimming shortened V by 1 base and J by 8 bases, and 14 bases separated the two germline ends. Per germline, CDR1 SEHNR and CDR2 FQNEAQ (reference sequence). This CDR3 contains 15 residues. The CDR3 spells CASSLGARPSEKLFF. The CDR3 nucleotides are TGTGCCAGCAGCTTAGGGGCACGCCCAAGCGAAAAACTGTTTTTT.